This T cell receptor (beta chain) stems from a study of blood T cell repertoires in COVID-19. Per germline, CDR1 LGHDT and CDR2 YNNKEL (reference sequence). The V end lost 1 base, the J end lost 2 bases, and 9 bases lay between the germline ends. This CDR3 is 15 amino acids long. The table came from immunoSEQ multiplex PCR; TCRdb's copy has only in-frame clones and leaves some out. The table has 180,000 or so clones, about 82% seen once; the top ten hold more than 7.5%. Donors of Cohort 3 who recovered were those that had two negative PCRs, clearance, or symptom resolution. The origin of this receptor is a woman under 40 who had recovered from COVID-19. The sample consisted of PBMCs or T cells enriched from blood (not recorded which). The chain links TRBV3-1 (or the pseudogene TRBV3-2) to TRBJ1-3, with D uncertain. The CDR3 DNA reads TGTGCCAGCAGCCAAGCTCCGGGGACTGGAAACACCATATATTTT. It codes for CASSQAPGTGNTIYF.